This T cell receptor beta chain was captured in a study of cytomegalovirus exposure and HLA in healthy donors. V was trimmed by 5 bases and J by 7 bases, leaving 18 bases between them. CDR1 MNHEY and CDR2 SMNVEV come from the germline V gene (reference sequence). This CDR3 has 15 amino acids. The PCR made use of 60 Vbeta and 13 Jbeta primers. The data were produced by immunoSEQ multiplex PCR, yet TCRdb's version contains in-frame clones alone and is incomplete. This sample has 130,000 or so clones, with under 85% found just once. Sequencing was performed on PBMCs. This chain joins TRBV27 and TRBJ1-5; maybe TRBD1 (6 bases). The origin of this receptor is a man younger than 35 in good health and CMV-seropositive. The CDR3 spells CASSEIGGARQPQHF. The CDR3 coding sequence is TGTGCCAGCAGTGAGATTGGGGGGGCTCGGCAGCCCCAGCATTTT.